The TCR beta chain described here comes from a study of blood T cell repertoires in COVID-19. As for the study in general: Specimens from acute and convalescent COVID-19 originated in the United States, Italy and Spain. Nucleic acid was either cDNA or gDNA, and it came from T cells, B-cell-depleted T cells, or PBMCs.

In germline, CDR1 is SGHRS, CDR2 YFSETQ. The CDR3 is made up of 13 amino acids. V lost 3 bases, J lost 3 bases, and 9 bases lay in between. Original methodology: Researchers report that nucleated cell counts were estimated from reference gene primer amplification. The table came from immunoSEQ multiplex PCR; TCRdb's copy has only in-frame clones and leaves some out. Clone size and the V and J calls come from that table; the DNA yielded D and trimming. The data contain about 210,000 clones, 87% of them seen just once; the ten biggest clones take up under 13%. The specimen sequenced was PBMCs or T cells enriched from blood (not recorded which). This receptor was obtained from a man aged 18 to 30 with acute COVID-19. The V call is TRBV5-1, the J call TRBJ1-1; no definite D call. The CDR3 DNA is TGCGCCAGCAGCTGGAAGGGAGACACTGAAGCTTTCTTT. Amino acid sequence: CASSWKGDTEAFF.